This TCR beta chain is drawn from a study of cytomegalovirus exposure and HLA in healthy donors. Whole-study findings and limits: Immune exposure was documented only through CMV serostatus. With high specificity and sensitivity, the classifier reportedly diagnosed cytomegalovirus status. What TCR beta sequences reportedly achieved was accurate prediction of HLA-A and HLA-B alleles in most subjects. The study assumed roughly uniform donor sequencing depth for presence/absence analyses.

With respect to this clone: Its antigen is not identified.

CDR1 is SGHNT and CDR2 is YYREEE in the germline V gene (reference sequence). Trimming cost V 0 bases and J 7 bases, with 13 bases left between them. This CDR3 is 15 amino acids long. Amplification used 60 Vbeta primers and 13 Jbeta primers. Sequencing used immunoSEQ multiplex PCR; TCRdb keeps in-frame clones, though not all of them. Of more than 80,000 clones in the sample, roughly 73% are singletons; the top ten hold 2% to 3%. The source of this sequence is a man between 40 and 49 years old in good health and CMV-seronegative. The sequenced material came from PBMCs. V and J are TRBV5-4 and TRBJ1-4; D might be TRBD1 (6 bases). The CDR3 protein is CASSLAGGLGEKLFF. CDR3 DNA sequence: TGTGCCAGCAGCTTGGCGGGGGGCCTGGGTGAAAAACTGTTTTTT.